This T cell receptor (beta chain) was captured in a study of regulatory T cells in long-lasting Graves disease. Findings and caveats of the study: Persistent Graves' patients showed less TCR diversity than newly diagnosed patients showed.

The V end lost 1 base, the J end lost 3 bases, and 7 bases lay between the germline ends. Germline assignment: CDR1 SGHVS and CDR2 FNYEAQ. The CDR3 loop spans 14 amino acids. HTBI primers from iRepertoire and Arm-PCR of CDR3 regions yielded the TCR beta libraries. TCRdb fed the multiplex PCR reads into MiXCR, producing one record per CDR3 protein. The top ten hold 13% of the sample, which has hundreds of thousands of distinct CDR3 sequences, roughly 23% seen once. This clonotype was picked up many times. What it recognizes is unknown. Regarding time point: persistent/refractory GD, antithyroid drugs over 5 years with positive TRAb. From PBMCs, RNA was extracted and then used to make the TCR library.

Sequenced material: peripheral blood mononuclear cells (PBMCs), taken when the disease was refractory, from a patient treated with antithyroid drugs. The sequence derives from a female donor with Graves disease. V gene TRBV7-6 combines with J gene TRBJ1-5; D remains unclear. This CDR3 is CASSLGGDNQPQHF. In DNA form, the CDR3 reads TGTGCCAGCAGCTTAGGTGGAGACAATCAGCCCCAGCATTTT.